What follows are 11 T cell receptor beta chains derived from one specimen sequenced in a study of cytomegalovirus exposure and HLA in healthy donors (dated by TCRdb to 2017 to 2019). Library preparation employed the immunoSEQ multiplex PCR assay. TCRdb's version of the immuneACCESS table is confined to in-frame rearrangements and falls short of the full clone set. An unresolved V gene accounts for under half of the shortfall where checked; the remainder is of unknown origin. This sample has some 210,000 clones in its table, and over 65% of those were observed once. The ten largest account for roughly 5.4% of the sample. The specimen sequenced was PBMCs. All receptors come from a woman younger than 30 in good health and CMV-seronegative.

The chain couples TRBV7-3 to TRBJ1-5; D unresolved. This CDR3 spans 13 amino acids. Trimming stripped 3 bases from V and 7 bases from J, with 10 bases between. Germline values: CDR1 SGHTA, CDR2 FQGTGA. This CDR3 reads CASSLDLRQPQHF. Written as DNA, the CDR3 is TGTGCCAGCAGCTTGGATCTACGGCAGCCCCAGCATTTT.

A single count supports this clone. J is TRBJ2-5 and V is TRBV19; D is perhaps TRBD1 (5 bases). The germline V gene encodes CDR1 LNHDA and CDR2 SQIVND (reference sequence). V was pared by 6 bases and J by 0 bases, with 14 bases between. This CDR3 contains 15 residues. The chain's CDR3 is CASRRTGAYQETQYF. The CDR3 region has the DNA TGTGCCAGTAGACGAACAGGAGCTTACCAAGAGACCCAGTACTTC.

This CDR3 is CASSVGMEVYYEQYF. The CDR3 DNA is TGTGCCAGCAGCGTAGGTATGGAAGTTTACTACGAGCAGTACTTC. The chain links TRBV9 to TRBJ2-7, with unresolved D. The CDR3 runs to 15 residues. Trimming pared 0 bases from V and 3 bases from J, leaving 13 bases between. Germline V gives CDR1 SGDLS, CDR2 YYNGEE.

This clone has a handful of counts. V and J are TRBV9 and TRBJ2-3; D perhaps matches TRBD2 (6 bases). CDR1 and CDR2 from the germline V gene are SGDLS and YYNGEE. V lost 0 bases and J lost 0, with 11 bases in between. This CDR3 is 16 amino acids long. The DNA for the CDR3 is TGTGCCAGCAGCGTAGTCGGGGGAGCTAGCACAGATACGCAGTATTTT. This sequence encodes CASSVVGGASTDTQYF.

The chain recombines TRBV30 with TRBJ1-1, with D hard to call. V lost 0 bases and J lost 7, with 15 bases in between. This CDR3 is built from 14 residues. The germline V gene has CDR1 GTSNPN and CDR2 SVGIG (reference sequence). The CDR3 coding sequence is TGTGCCTGGAGTGTTGTGACTCAAGTGGGTGAAGCTTTCTTT. Encoded protein: CAWSVVTQVGEAFF.

This clone turned up a few times. V usage is TRBV5-6 and J usage is TRBJ2-7; the D call may be TRBD1 or TRBD2 (5 bases each). The V end lost 0 bases, the J end lost 5 bases, and 15 bases lay between the germline ends. Per germline, CDR1 SGHDT and CDR2 YYEEEE. The CDR3 is 15 amino acids. The CDR3 loop reads CASSLGVRESDEQYF. In DNA form, the CDR3 reads TGTGCCAGCAGCTTGGGGGTCAGGGAGTCGGACGAGCAGTACTTC.

This clone showed up just a few times. The chain carries TRBV27 and TRBJ2-1; 8 bases are shared with TRBD2. Per germline, CDR1 MNHEY and CDR2 SMNVEV (reference sequence). Germline trimming cut 6 bases from V and 6 bases from J; bases unmatched to any gene: 10. The CDR3 consists of 15 residues. The chain's CDR3 is CASRISAGGANEQFF. The CDR3 DNA is TGTGCCAGCAGGATTAGCGCGGGAGGTGCCAATGAGCAGTTCTTC.

This chain uses TRBV7-9 with TRBJ1-1; D is undetermined. This CDR3 region has 12 residues. From germline, CDR1 is SEHNR and CDR2 FQNEAQ (reference sequence). V lost 5 bases and J 0 bases, leaving 4 bases between the germline ends. The CDR3 reads CASSRMNTEAFF. CDR3 nucleotide sequence: TGTGCCAGCAGCCGCATGAACACTGAAGCTTTCTTT.

The chain couples TRBV9 to TRBJ2-6; 7 bases are shared with TRBD2. Germline assignment: CDR1 SGDLS and CDR2 YYNGEE. The CDR3 extends over 18 amino acids. The V gene end was trimmed by 0 bases and the J gene end by 4 bases; junction bases not matched to a gene: 10. The CDR3 nucleotides are TGTGCCAGCAGCGTAGATCGAGCGGGATCCAAAGGGGCCAACGTCCTGACTTTC. This sequence encodes CASSVDRAGSKGANVLTF. Looking up the rest from reference TRBV9 and TRBJ2-6 gives the full variable domain: DSGVTQTPKHLITATGQRVTLRCSPRSGDLSVYWYQQSLDQGLQFLIQYYNGEERAKGNILERFSAQQFPDLHSELNLSSLELGDSALYFCASSVDRAGSKGANVLTFGAGSRLTVL.

The chain couples TRBV29-1 to TRBJ2-3; a weak D match, TRBD2 (6 bases). Germline loops: CDR1 SQVTM, CDR2 ANQGSEA. V gave up 1 base and J gave up 0 bases, with 8 bases separating them. There are 14 residues in the CDR3. The CDR3 DNA is TGCAGCGTTGAAGCGGGAGTGAGCACAGATACGCAGTATTTT. Its protein is CSVEAGVSTDTQYF.

This clone came up once. V and J are TRBV6-6 and TRBJ1-2; TRBD1 matches 8 bases. Germline-derived CDR1 and CDR2 are MNHNY and SVGAGI (reference sequence). There are 13 residues in the CDR3. Losses at the gene ends were 7 bases for V and 4 bases for J; bases not matched to a gene: 5. The CDR3 bases are TGTGCCAGCACGCCGGGACAGGCCTATGGCTACACCTTC. Translation gives CASTPGQAYGYTF.